Below, 19 T cell receptor beta chains from the same sample are listed, as sequenced in a study of shared clonotypes between healthy human individuals. Using immunoSEQ multiplex PCR, the repertoire was profiled, and TCRdb retains in-frame clones only, with some absent. The repertoire holds fewer than 1.4 million clones, with around 78% as singletons. Sequenced input: memory CD4+ T cells from PBMCs. Specified subset: CD45RA-negative fraction. Receptors were obtained from a man between 18 and 35 years old in good health. Some clones in this sample may be carry-over from other donors' samples.

The chain recombines TRBV30 with TRBJ2-7; TRBD2 aligns across 7 bases. Germline loops: CDR1 GTSNPN, CDR2 SVGIG (reference sequence). V gave up 3 bases and J gave up 4 bases; unmatched junction bases: 9. This CDR3 is 14 amino acids long. CDR3 loop: CAWRQRGRGYEQYF. For the CDR3, the DNA is TGTGCCTGGAGACAGAGAGGGAGGGGTTACGAGCAGTACTTC.

V usage is TRBV9 and J usage is TRBJ1-5, with D unresolved. CDR1 is SGDLS and CDR2 is YYNGEE in the germline V gene. CDR3 length: 13 residues. Trimming removed 3 bases from V and 7 bases from J, with 11 bases in between. In nucleotides, the CDR3 is TGTGCCAGCAGCGGGAGGACTGGGCAGCCCCAGCATTTT. It encodes CASSGRTGQPQHF.

Ten or more counts support this clone. This is likely an artifact of a read error, given a far larger clone one base away. This sequence joins TRBV7-2 and TRBJ1-2; a possible D gene is TRBD1 (5 bases). Germline values: CDR1 SGHTA, CDR2 FQGNSA. Trimming pared 4 bases from V and 0 bases from J, leaving 6 bases between. The CDR3 is made up of 13 amino acids. The CDR3 is CASSSTANYGYTF. The CDR3 nucleotides are TGTGCCAGCAGCTCGACAGCTAACTATGGCTACACCTTC.

J is TRBJ2-1 and V is TRBV10-3; TRBD2 aligns across 7 bases. The CDR3 runs 14 residues. CDR1 and CDR2 (germline): ENHRY, SYGVKD. Trimming took 10 bases from V and 7 from J; bases not matched to a gene: 13. CDR3 region: CATAWLADLNEQFF. In DNA, the CDR3 is TGTGCCACCGCCTGGCTAGCGGACTTGAATGAGCAGTTCTTC.

DNA for the CDR3: TGTGCCAGCAGCTTGACTATGACCGGTGCGGGAGAAGAGACCCAGTACTTC. Translated, it gives CASSLTMTGAGEETQYF. The chain carries TRBV7-2 and TRBJ2-5, with TRBD2 matching 7 bases. The CDR3 contains 17 residues. Germline V gene data show CDR1 as SGHTA and CDR2 as FQGNSA. V lost 3 bases to trimming and J lost 3 bases; unmatched junction nucleotides: 13.

The CDR3 region has the DNA TGTGCCAGCGGGACTAGCGGGAGGGCCGCATACAATGAGCAGTTCTTC. Its protein is CASGTSGRAAYNEQFF. The chain joins TRBV6-6 to TRBJ2-1, with TRBD2 matching over 16 bases. The CDR3 loop spans 16 amino acids. Germline trimming cut 8 bases from V and 4 bases from J; bases unmatched to any gene: 5. CDR1 MNHNY and CDR2 SVGAGI come from the germline V gene (reference sequence).

V usage is TRBV7-3 and J usage is TRBJ2-3; D remains ambiguous. The V gene lost 4 bases and the J gene lost 5 bases, with 16 bases spanning the gap. The CDR3 loop spans 15 amino acids. Germline V gene lookup returns CDR1 SGHTA and CDR2 FQGTGA. CDR3: CASSYLGRLGDTQYF. DNA for the CDR3: TGTGCCAGCAGCTATTTAGGTCGCTTGGGAGATACGCAGTATTTT.

J is TRBJ2-5 and V is TRBV2; the match to TRBD2 covers 9 bases. This CDR3 is 17 amino acids long. V lost 6 bases and J lost 2; bases outside the gene matches: 13. Germline CDR1 SNHLY, CDR2 FYNNEI. The CDR3 here is CASRSGIAGEWQETQYF. The CDR3 nucleotides are TGTGCCAGCAGGTCCGGGATAGCGGGAGAGTGGCAAGAGACCCAGTACTTC.

Notes on this clone: The same CDR3 can be traced to other DNA sequences in this sample. The V gene is TRBV7-2, the J gene TRBJ2-7; D is possibly TRBD2 (6 bases). The germline CDR1 and CDR2 sequences are SGHTA and FQGNSA. Trimming pared 1 base from V and 3 bases from J, leaving 10 bases between. CDR3 size: 14 residues. The CDR3 protein is CASSLVGRDYEQYF. In DNA, the CDR3 is TGTGCCAGCAGCTTAGTTGGGCGGGACTACGAGCAGTACTTC. Looking up the rest from reference TRBV7-2 and TRBJ2-7 gives the full variable domain: GAGVSQSPSNKVTEKGKDVELRCDPISGHTALYWYRQSLGQGLEFLIYFQGNSAPDKSGLPSDRFSAERTGGSVSTLTIQRTQQEDSAVYLCASSLVGRDYEQYFGPGTRLTVT.

J is TRBJ1-2 and V is TRBV15, with D unclear. Germline-derived CDR1 and CDR2 are LNHNV and YYDKDF (reference sequence). V lost 1 base to trimming and J lost 4 bases, with 25 bases between them. The CDR3 loop spans 19 amino acids. The CDR3 is CATSRALGGPPGKGYGYTF. In nucleotides, the CDR3 is TGTGCCACCAGCAGAGCCCTTGGAGGCCCCCCCGGGAAGGGCTATGGCTACACCTTC.

The V call is TRBV7-7, the J call TRBJ2-1; maybe TRBD2 (7 bases). Looked up from germline, CDR1 is SSHAT and CDR2 is FNYEAQ (reference sequence). The CDR3 length is 15 residues. The V and J ends lost 5 bases and 9 bases respectively, with 20 bases between them. Written as DNA, the CDR3 is TGTGCCAGCAGCGCCCAACAGGGACTATCGGGTGAGCAGTTCTTC. Its translation: CASSAQQGLSGEQFF.

As to this clone: The same CDR3 can be traced to other DNA sequences in this sample. V and J are TRBV19 and TRBJ2-3; possibly TRBD1 for D (5 bases). CDR3 length: 14 residues. Germline-derived CDR1 and CDR2 are LNHDA and SQIVND (reference sequence). Trimming cost V 3 bases and J 3 bases, with 10 bases left between them. In DNA form, the CDR3 reads TGTGCCAGTAGTATGGGCAGGGCAACAGATACGCAGTATTTT. Protein: CASSMGRATDTQYF.

The rearrangement uses TRBV5-5 and TRBJ1-4, with D possibly matching TRBD1 (6 bases). The V gene lost 4 bases and the J gene lost 4 bases, with 8 bases spanning the gap. The CDR3 runs to 13 residues. The germline V gene encodes CDR1 SGHKS and CDR2 YYEKEE (reference sequence). The CDR3 protein is CASSQDSNEKLFF. CDR3 in DNA: TGTGCCAGCAGCCAGGACAGTAATGAAAAACTGTTTTTT.

This clone has more than one count but fewer than ten. The CDR3 is CASSRTGNQPQHF. The CDR3 nucleotides read TGTGCCAGCAGCAGGACAGGTAATCAGCCCCAGCATTTT. The chain joins TRBV7-2 to TRBJ1-5, with 7 positions matching TRBD1. Germline V gene lookup returns CDR1 SGHTA and CDR2 FQGNSA. V dropped 5 bases and J dropped 4; count of bases not matched to a gene: 2. CDR3 length equals 13 residues. The full variable domain, its missing parts supplied by reference TRBV7-2 and TRBJ1-5, is GAGVSQSPSNKVTEKGKDVELRCDPISGHTALYWYRQSLGQGLEFLIYFQGNSAPDKSGLPSDRFSAERTGGSVSTLTIQRTQQEDSAVYLCASSRTGNQPQHFGDGTRLSIL.

The rearrangement uses TRBV12-5 and TRBJ1-1, with 8 positions matching TRBD1. Unmatched junction bases numbered 7, after V lost 4 bases and J lost 3 bases. CDR1 is LGHNT, CDR2 FRNRAP, per germline. There are 15 residues in the CDR3. CDR3 region: CASGSQGALHTEAFF. CDR3 nucleotides: TGTGCTAGTGGTTCGCAGGGGGCTCTTCACACTGAAGCTTTCTTT.

The chain uses TRBV2 and TRBJ2-1; 13 positions agree with TRBD2. Germline V gene lookup returns CDR1 SNHLY and CDR2 FYNNEI. The CDR3 consists of 14 residues. Trimming at V came to 8 bases and at J to 10 bases, leaving 8 bases not matched to a gene. CDR3 residues: CASAGLAGVVEQFF. CDR3 bases: TGTGCCAGCGCAGGACTAGCGGGAGTCGTGGAGCAGTTCTTC.

This clone was observed a few times. In the same sample, other DNA sequences code for this CDR3. This chain links TRBV28 with TRBJ1-1; D is unresolved. This CDR3 comprises 13 residues. CDR1 is MDHEN and CDR2 is SYDVKM in the germline V gene. Trimming cost V 5 bases and J 4 bases, with 11 bases left between them. The CDR3 spells CASSTGGGTEAFF. The CDR3 bases are TGTGCCAGCAGTACTGGAGGAGGCACTGAAGCTTTCTTT. The full variable domain, with the rest looked up from reference TRBV28 and TRBJ1-1, is DVKVTQSSRYLVKRTGEKVFLECVQDMDHENMFWYRQDPGLGLRLIYFSYDVKMKEKGDIPEGYSVSREKKERFSLILESASTNQTSMYLCASSTGGGTEAFFGQGTRLTVV.

This clone appeared a few times. The chain couples TRBV7-8 to TRBJ1-5; TRBD1 aligns across 8 bases. The CDR3 extends over 15 amino acids. CDR1 and CDR2 (germline): SGHVS, FQNEAQ. Germline trimming cut 1 base from V and 6 bases from J; bases unmatched to any gene: 5. The DNA for the CDR3 is TGTGCCAGCAGCTTAGGGCAGGGGGCCGGTCAGCCCCAGCATTTT. As protein: CASSLGQGAGQPQHF.

The V gene is TRBV12-5, the J gene TRBJ1-5; no clear D. CDR3 length: 12 residues. Germline V gene data show CDR1 as LGHNT and CDR2 as FRNRAP. With 4 bases removed from V and 2 bases from J, the gap between germline ends came to 3 bases. The chain's CDR3 is CASGWGNQPQHF. DNA for the CDR3: TGTGCTAGTGGTTGGGGCAATCAGCCCCAGCATTTT.